The T cell receptor beta chain under discussion was sequenced for a study of cytomegalovirus exposure and HLA in healthy donors (dated by TCRdb to about 2017). With regard to the full study: According to an earlier analysis of around 600 of the donors, about 179 million T cells yielded 117 million unique TCR beta sequences and less than 300 Gb of sequence data. About five DR-DQ haplotypes were treated as single units for association and clustering because of strong linkage in the cohort. All discovery cohort repertoires had been generated on a single sequencing platform. The study used immunosequencing to profile the T cell repertoires of some 600 subjects and linked those repertoires to cytomegalovirus serostatus. The study aimed to test whether cataloging public T cell receptors could reveal signatures of past pathogen exposure. A later analysis re-analyzed previously published TCR beta repertoires from 600 to 850 donors and added high-resolution HLA genotyping to study TCR occurrence patterns. Roughly 320 gigabases of sequencing data and around 80 million unique TCR sequences made up an early release that covered roughly 670 HLA-typed donors. Typing coverage differed by locus: A, B, C, DRB1 and DQB1 were typed in about 620-640 donors, DQA1 in roughly 510, DPA1 in around 600, and DPB1 in about 450. Both class I and class II loci were covered by HLA typing, at four-digit resolution. Donor age, sex, ethnicity and CMV serostatus were collected together with the repertoire data. Besides the first cohort of under 700 subjects, a separate validation cohort made up of 120 different subjects was used. An earlier analysis of approximately 630 of the donors applied high-throughput TCR beta sequencing to assess whether each TCR beta V gene segment acted as functional or pseudogenic. The study combined high-throughput TCR immunosequencing, statistical association of individual TCRs with disease status, and machine learning to predict cytomegalovirus infection status. Among about 410 genotyped donors of the cohort, an average of around 250,000 unique TCR beta nucleotide sequences was sequenced per donor, of which about 19% were non-productive. Among the roughly 380 genotyped donors, about 85% belonged to the genetic ancestry cluster associated with self-reported Caucasian donors. The later analysis used no new phenotypic data to find candidate immune exposures, relying instead on TCR beta sequences and their occurrence across donors. In a later genetic analysis, genome-wide SNP genotypes for about 65% of the 666 donors were used, and that subset was treated as a discovery cohort. The paper as a whole reports these results and caveats: The study listed 164 TCR beta chains as associated with cytomegalovirus. In a later analysis, some 18,000 TCR beta sequences were associated with specific HLA alleles at a false discovery rate of 0.05. Because counts were too low, under 20 rarely observed V segments, including chromosome 9 orphons, were left out of the earlier analysis of 500 to 650 of the donors. The only immune exposure information available for the cohort was CMV serostatus. A further reported finding was that TCR beta sequences accurately predicted the HLA-A and HLA-B alleles for most subjects in the first cohort. The presence/absence analyses assumed that sequencing depth was roughly uniform across donors, and that assumption may not be true. The sequencing pipeline was judged likely to have produced a cluster of highly shared sequence variants as a technical artifact. In a later analysis, several top co-occurrence clusters were reported to appear linked to parvovirus B19, influenza, CMV and Epstein-Barr virus. Only TCR beta chains were sequenced in this cohort, and the absence of alpha or paired-chain data limited detectable features. The classifier was reported to diagnose cytomegalovirus status with high specificity and sensitivity in both the original and validation cohorts. Broadly in line with IMGT annotations, most TCR beta V segments showed up in productive rearrangements about 87% or about 30% of the time in an earlier analysis of several hundred of the donors. Linkage disequilibrium might explain the correlated functional status among segregating V segments, but an unknown experimental factor could not be ruled out. In a later genetic analysis, a missense DCLRE1C variant was associated with V-gene and J-gene trimming of TCR beta chains, and the association was replicated in an independent cohort. Some IMGT-functional V segments, including TRBV6-2 and TRBV6-3, could not be told apart with the 87-base-pair reads, so those segments were excluded. In a later analysis, HLA-associated TCR beta chains were found to be more clonally expanded and to have lower generation probabilities than equally common non-associated chains. A later analysis found that most CMV-associated TCR beta chains appeared HLA-restricted, with HLA associations seemingly driven largely by CMV exposure. In vitro tests confirmed that a few of the cytomegalovirus-associated TCR beta chains recognize cytomegalovirus antigens. A later genetic analysis reported fewer N-insertions in productive TCRs among donors in an Asian-associated ancestry cluster than the roughly 700-donor mean. A later analysis found that TCR association rates varied across HLA loci, with DRB1 alleles showing the most associated TCRs and HLA-C alleles the fewest. Most TCR sequences were observed very rarely across donors, whereas some public TCRs were present in many individuals. The authors suggested that the approach could potentially be extended to other disease states and immunological phenotypes. Strong co-occurrence of HLA alleles, especially DR and DQ, made assigning TCR associations to individual alleles difficult. HLA typing was unavailable for some donors at each locus, so association tests used only the typed subset.

V sheds 2 bases and J sheds 3 bases, leaving 8 bases between their ends. The CDR1 and CDR2 encoded by the germline V gene are WSHSY and SAAADI. Including cysteine and phenylalanine, the CDR3 has 14 amino acids. Just CDR3 DNA is preserved here, 42 bases in frame from base 1. The protocol used for the library was the immunoSEQ multiplex PCR assay. For the multiplex PCR, a mixture combining 60 forward primers for TCR Vbeta segments and 13 reverse primers for TCR Jbeta segments was used. The CDR3 region of rearranged TCR beta genes was amplified from genomic DNA with a multiplex PCR assay. The amplified TCR beta libraries were sequenced on the Illumina HiSeq System as 87-base-pair reads. In the original analysis: In a later analysis, tens of millions of unique TCR beta chains were counted across the 500 to 850 repertoires, and roughly 11 million of these chains were shared by at least two donors. To remove PCR and sequencing errors, raw reads were error-corrected and collapsed into unique sequences using a nearest-neighbor algorithm that merged closely related sequences. CDR3 sequences were aligned to IMGT reference sequences to assign V, D and J gene segments. Each retained sequence needed at least a six-nucleotide match to both a V gene segment and a J gene segment. A rearrangement counted as productive if the CDR3 had no stop codons and remained in frame with V and J, and every other rearrangement counted as non-productive. CDR3 was defined by IMGT convention, running from the second conserved V-encoded cysteine to the conserved J-encoded phenylalanine. Sequences without an unambiguous match to a single V gene segment were excluded from the earlier analysis of almost 600 of the donors. An earlier analysis of fewer than 650 of the donors classified V segments as functional when productive rearrangements were above 56.7% and as segregating when the standard deviation between donors was above 5%. A statistical classification framework was built for diagnosing cytomegalovirus status from the catalog of TCR beta chain sequences. V and J gene assignment, in a later analysis, came from comparing TCR nucleotide sequences with IMGT/GENE-DB human TR gene sequences. The TCRdist pipeline was used in a later analysis to assign CDR3 sequences and most-parsimonious VDJ recombination scenarios. In a later analysis, every TCR beta chain was defined by the combination of its CDR3 amino acid sequence and its V-gene family, and reads without a unique V-gene family were dropped. As a way to deal with suspected cross-contamination and a sequencing artifact, a later analysis dropped 500 to 700 nucleotide sequences that were highly shared and had low generation probability. For each public chain, a later analysis derived a clonal expansion index from normalized ranks of inferred template counts within each repertoire. A later analysis computed generation probabilities with a VDJ recombination model fitted to out-of-frame rearrangements, and checked the results against IGoR. A later analysis scored TCR-TCR, TCR-HLA and TCR-CMV co-occurrence with hypergeometric tests, applying a repertoire-size bias correction to TCR pairs. A later analysis estimated false discovery rates by permuting HLA or CMV assignments 20 times. In a later analysis, co-occurring TCRs were grouped using DBSCAN, with TCRdist sequence similarity added in when clustering inside HLA-allele-positive subsets. For co-occurrence clustering, repertoires with fewer than 30,000 or more than 120,000 public chains were excluded, along with several repertoires with anomalous nucleotide sharing. Entries here come from immuneACCESS through TCRdb and include only in-frame sequences with V and J called. Some clones fail to appear in such tables; in the studies checked, an unresolved V gene covers under half of the shortfall, and the cause of the remainder is unknown. V and J calls and clone size are those listed in that table; D and trimming were worked out from the DNA. The table for this sample records some 43,000 clones. The ten largest clones represent 1.8% of the sample.

On this clone: This receptor's antigen is unknown.

The cohort was made up of several hundred healthy bone marrow donors. All cohort members were sampled while nominally healthy, although unrecorded immune exposures were likely present. The donor tested CMV seronegative, placing the donor among the approximately 400 seronegative members of the cohort. A peripheral blood sample was collected from each donor, and TCR beta sequencing was performed on peripheral blood mononuclear cells. Genomic DNA extraction from the blood cell samples was performed with the Qiagen DNeasy Blood Extraction Kit. Material: PBMCs. This chain joins TRBV10-2 to TRBJ1-5; possibly the D gene is TRBD1, per 5 matching bases. The clonotype was recovered from a woman under 40 in good health and CMV-seronegative. This receptor has the CDR3 CASSEGGFNQPQHF. The DNA is as follows: TGCGCCAGCAGTGAGGGGGGGTTCAATCAGCCCCAGCATTTT.